The 2 T cell receptor beta chains reported below all come from one sample, sequenced in a study of OX40 agonist ivuxolimab in advanced cancers. Assay used: immunoSEQ multiplex PCR; TCRdb lists only in-frame clones, some missing. The table includes approximately 50,000 clones, 75% to 90% detected once. The sample was CD4+ or CD8+ T cells sorted from blood, taken in a trial of the OX40 agonist ivuxolimab. The origin of the receptors is an adult with an advanced solid tumor such as melanoma, head and neck, liver or kidney cancer.

The rearrangement links TRBV9 to TRBJ2-2; D is possibly TRBD1 or TRBD2 (5 bases each). V was clipped by 4 bases and J by 4 bases, with 14 bases between them. The CDR3 has 15 residues. From germline, CDR1 is SGDLS and CDR2 YYNGEE. The CDR3 sequence is CASSSGTVSTGELFF. The CDR3 nucleotides read TGTGCCAGCAGCTCCGGGACGGTGAGCACCGGGGAGCTGTTTTTT.

The chain links TRBV15 to TRBJ2-7, with 7 bases aligning to TRBD2. The CDR3 is made up of 16 amino acids. The junction had 13 bases not matched to a gene; V was cut back by 4 bases and J by 4 bases. The germline CDR1 and CDR2 sequences are LNHNV and YYDKDF (reference sequence). Written as DNA, the CDR3 is TGTGCCACCAGCACCGGGACGATTTCGGGAGGATACGAGCAGTACTTC. Translated, it gives CATSTGTISGGYEQYF.